One sample yielded the 14 T cell receptor beta chains listed below, sequenced in a study of technical replicates of blood from a handful of donors. The method was immunoSEQ multiplex PCR; TCRdb's version includes in-frame clones alone and lacks a portion of them. Among roughly 79,000 clones, around 95% were seen once, and the ten largest hold under 0.4%. Sequenced material: T cells isolated from PBMCs. These receptors were collected from a human donor in good health.

V is TRBV5-1 and J is TRBJ1-3; D is perhaps TRBD1 (6 bases). The CDR3 spans 15 residues. With 4 bases removed from V and 3 bases from J, the gap between germline ends came to 14 bases. Germline CDR1 reads SGHRS; CDR2 reads YFSETQ. DNA for the CDR3: TGCGCCAGCAGCCCGCGGACAGAACGTGGAAACACCATATATTTT. Translation: CASSPRTERGNTIYF.

The chain carries TRBV23-1 and TRBJ1-2; D is perhaps TRBD1 (5 bases). TRBV23-1 has ORF status, its function being uncertain. This CDR3 comprises 14 residues. V was shortened by 7 bases and J by 2 bases, with 14 bases between the two germline ends. The CDR3 nucleotides are TGCGCCAGCAATAGGACATCGGTCAACTATGGCTACACCTTC. It specifies CASNRTSVNYGYTF.

CDR3 sequence reads: CAIEENPGQGWDGYTF. The CDR3 DNA reads TGTGCCATCGAAGAAAACCCGGGACAGGGGTGGGATGGCTACACCTTC. This chain links TRBV10-3 with TRBJ1-2, with TRBD1 matching 10 bases. The CDR3 runs 16 residues. The ends lost 8 bases at V and 6 bases at J; junction bases unmatched: 15. Germline CDR1 and CDR2: ENHRY and SYGVKD.

The V call is TRBV2, the J call TRBJ2-2; 11 bases are a match to TRBD2. V shed 5 bases and J 9 bases; nucleotides not matched to a gene: 5. The CDR3 runs to 14 residues. Germline values: CDR1 SNHLY, CDR2 FYNNEI. The CDR3 region is CASSLAGGSRELFF. As DNA, the CDR3 is TGTGCCAGCAGTTTAGCGGGAGGGTCCCGGGAGCTGTTTTTT.

The chain carries TRBV28 and TRBJ1-2; D is perhaps TRBD1 (6 bases). This CDR3 spans 13 amino acids. Per germline, CDR1 MDHEN and CDR2 SYDVKM. The germline V and J ends were trimmed by 10 bases and 5 bases, with 17 bases remaining between them. Here the CDR3 reads CATLKGVGYGYTF. The CDR3 DNA follows: TGTGCCACCCTCAAGGGGGTAGGGTATGGCTACACCTTC.

The chain recombines TRBV29-1 with TRBJ2-7; D possibly corresponds to TRBD1 (6 bases). The germline V gene has CDR1 SQVTM and CDR2 ANQGSEA. V lost 7 bases to trimming and J lost 0 bases, with 16 bases between them. The CDR3 loop spans 14 amino acids. The CDR3 DNA sequence: TGCAGCGCCGAGGGGGACCCCGACTCCTACGAGCAGTACTTC. It encodes CSAEGDPDSYEQYF.

The chain uses TRBV5-1 and TRBJ2-3; a possible D gene is TRBD2 (6 bases). Per the germline V gene, CDR1 is SGHRS and CDR2 is YFSETQ. V lost 4 bases, J lost 3 bases, and 15 bases lay in between. This CDR3 is 15 amino acids long. CDR3 amino acids: CASSSVLGRTDTQYF. The CDR3 region has the DNA TGCGCCAGCAGCAGCGTGTTGGGGAGGACAGATACGCAGTATTTT.

This chain uses TRBV28 with TRBJ2-7; TRBD2 aligns across 9 bases. The ends lost 10 bases at V and 3 bases at J; junction bases unmatched: 4. The CDR3 covers 12 residues. Germline CDR1 reads MDHEN; CDR2 reads SYDVKM. The CDR3 nucleotides read TGTGCCACCCTGACTAGCGGCTACGAGCAGTACTTC. It yields the protein CATLTSGYEQYF.

The rearrangement uses TRBV28 and TRBJ2-7; the match to TRBD1 covers 9 bases. The CDR3 covers 15 residues. The V and J ends lost 5 bases and 4 bases, in that order; junction bases with no gene match: 9. Germline V gene lookup returns CDR1 MDHEN and CDR2 SYDVKM. Here the CDR3 reads CASSQTGTGLYEQYF. The CDR3 DNA reads as TGTGCCAGCAGTCAGACCGGGACAGGGCTGTACGAGCAGTACTTC.

DNA of the CDR3: TGTGCCAGCAGCCCTTGGACTAGCGGGAGACCAGATACGCAGTATTTT. Translated: CASSPWTSGRPDTQYF. This chain connects TRBV9 to TRBJ2-3; 13 nucleotides align to TRBD2. CDR3 length equals 16 residues. Trimming removed 4 bases from V and 4 bases from J; junction bases left unmatched: 6. Germline V gene data show CDR1 as SGDLS and CDR2 as YYNGEE.

This clone showed up just once. The CDR3 DNA reads TGTGCCAGCAGTCCCGCTAGGGACAGGGCGACAGATACGCAGTATTTT. It codes for CASSPARDRATDTQYF. The chain is built from TRBV5-4 and TRBJ2-3; 9 bases match TRBD1. The germline V gene has CDR1 SGHNT and CDR2 YYREEE (reference sequence). The CDR3 has 16 residues. V gave up 5 bases and J gave up 3 bases; unmatched junction bases: 10.

This rearrangement joins TRBV5-1 to TRBJ1-1; D remains unclear. The CDR3 runs to 15 residues. The germline gives CDR1 SGHRS, CDR2 YFSETQ. Trimming pared 3 bases from V and 5 bases from J, leaving 17 bases between. CDR3 in amino acids: CASSSTPQLNTEAFF. CDR3 bases: TGCGCCAGCAGCTCCACCCCCCAACTCAATACTGAAGCTTTCTTT.

V usage is TRBV6-7 and J usage is TRBJ1-1; TRBD1 is a possible D gene (5 bases). TRBV6-7 qualifies as an ORF whose function is uncertain. Between the trimmed V and J ends, which lost 2 bases and 4 bases, there was a span of 17 bases. CDR3 length equals 16 residues. The chain's CDR3 is CASSYPRTGLSTEAFF. As DNA, the CDR3 is TGTGCCAGCAGTTACCCTCGCACAGGCCTAAGCACTGAAGCTTTCTTT.

The rearrangement uses TRBV29-1 and TRBJ2-1; D might be TRBD2 (5 bases). Trimming removed 5 bases at V and 7 bases at J, with 18 bases between. The CDR3 totals 14 residues. The germline V gene encodes CDR1 SQVTM and CDR2 ANQGSEA. The CDR3 is CSVPIAAGWNEQFF. The DNA for the CDR3 is TGCAGCGTTCCTATTGCGGCGGGTTGGAATGAGCAGTTCTTC.